One T cell receptor (beta chain) is described in this entry. Its target is not known. Other DNA sequences in the same sample also yield this CDR3. This sample was included in a study of shared clonotypes between healthy human individuals. For the study at large: Plates per donor: three CD4 naive, three CD4 memory, two CD8 naive, one CD8 memory. Study-level findings and limits: Four donors shared about 5% of their naive CD4 clonotypes. Rarefaction analysis demonstrated incomplete sorted-subset sequencing notwithstanding large depth. Clonotype sharing among donors was expected to depend on sequencing depth.

V lost 0 bases and J lost 7; bases outside the gene matches: 7. The CDR3 is 15 residues long. Germline assignment: CDR1 SGDLS and CDR2 YYNGEE. Libraries were prepared by immunoSEQ multiplex PCR; TCRdb keeps only in-frame clonotypes and omits some of them. The sample yields roughly 1,500,000 clones, around 98.5% seen once. The gene calls are TRBV9 and TRBJ2-7; TRBD2 aligns across 10 bases. Material: naive CD4+ T cells sorted from blood. Subset specified: CD45RA+ positively selected. The receptor comes from a man aged 30 to 39 in good health. CDR3 bases: TGTGCCAGCAGCGTAGATCCTAGCGGGAGTCGAGAGCAGTACTTC. Amino acids: CASSVDPSGSREQYF.